The 11 T cell receptor beta chains below all came from one sample that was sequenced in a study of T cells after posttransplantation cyclophosphamide. Cyclophosphamide on days +3 and +4 followed busulfan-fludarabine conditioning and a marrow graft. Profiled with immunoSEQ multiplex PCR; TCRdb holds only in-frame clones, not every one. The repertoire holds roughly 4,800 clones, with over 55% as singletons. Here the sequenced sample was PBMCs, taken 362 days after allogeneic stem cell transplant with posttransplant cyclophosphamide. Source of these receptors: a male patient between 60 and 69 years old who received an allogeneic stem cell transplant from an unrelated donor, was CMV-positive, and had acute GVHD only. Some T cells may be provided by the graft donor.

This clone was observed once. The chain links TRBV6-6 to TRBJ2-3; D uncertain. V lost 2 bases to trimming and J lost 0 bases, with 9 bases between them. Germline lookup yields CDR1 MNHNY and CDR2 SVGAGI (reference sequence). CDR3 length equals 15 residues. This CDR3 is CASSYGGISTDTQYF. In nucleotides, the CDR3 is TGTGCCAGCAGTTACGGCGGAATTAGCACAGATACGCAGTATTTT.

The rearrangement uses TRBV2 and TRBJ2-5; D might be TRBD1 (6 bases). Germline CDR1 reads SNHLY; CDR2 reads FYNNEI. The CDR3 consists of 15 residues. Trimming left V 7 bases short and J 5 bases short, with 20 bases between. DNA of the CDR3: TGTGCCAGCAAACCCTGGACAGTGGGCGAGGAGACCCAGTACTTC. Its protein is CASKPWTVGEETQYF.

Turning to this clone: An end of the junction differs from the germline gene, which may be a read error. This sequence joins TRBV5-1 and TRBJ1-2; 9 bases fit TRBD1. CDR1 is SGHRS and CDR2 is YFSETQ in the germline V gene. CDR3 size: 13 residues. The CDR3 sequence is CASSQQGAYGYTF. The CDR3 coding sequence is TGTGCCAGCAGCCAACAGGGGGCCTATGGCTACACCTTC.

This chain uses TRBV11-2 with TRBJ2-1, with TRBD2 identical over 7 bases. The CDR3 loop spans 15 amino acids. Germline-derived CDR1 and CDR2 are SGHAT and FQNNGV. With V trimmed by 6 bases and J by 0 bases, 5 bases remained unmatched. CDR3 in amino acids: CASRGGGSSYNEQFF. The CDR3 DNA follows: TGTGCCAGCAGAGGCGGCGGGAGCTCCTACAATGAGCAGTTCTTC.

The genes are TRBV7-8 and TRBJ2-3, with 11 bases that match TRBD2. Germline CDR1 and CDR2: SGHVS and FQNEAQ. V shed 5 bases, J shed 1 base, and the junction held 14 bases outside the gene matches. The length of the CDR3 is 19 residues. The CDR3 DNA reads as TGTGCCAGCAGCCCTCGGAGGATAGCGGGGGGGGTAGGCACAGATACGCAGTATTTT. The encoded protein is CASSPRRIAGGVGTDTQYF.

The rearrangement uses TRBV5-1 and TRBJ2-2; D possibly corresponds to TRBD1 (6 bases). This CDR3 comprises 13 residues. V shed 4 bases and J shed 6 bases, with 10 bases lying between them. From germline, CDR1 is SGHRS and CDR2 YFSETQ. The CDR3 loop reads CASSASGAGELFF. The CDR3 bases are TGCGCCAGCAGCGCCTCAGGGGCCGGGGAGCTGTTTTTT.

V is TRBV11-3 and J is TRBJ2-7; 11 nucleotides match TRBD1. With V trimmed by 5 bases and J by 6 bases, 9 bases remained unmatched. CDR1 is SGHNT, CDR2 YENEEA, per germline. This CDR3 region has 15 residues. CDR3 residues: CASSVRTGGSGEQYF. CDR3 nucleotides: TGTGCCAGCAGCGTCCGGACAGGGGGCTCGGGCGAGCAGTACTTC. The whole variable domain, remainder taken from reference TRBV11-3 and TRBJ2-7, is EAGVVQSPRYKIIEKKQPVAFWCNPISGHNTLYWYLQNLGQGPELLIRYENEEAVDDSQLPKDRFSAERLKGVDSTLKIQPAELGDSAVYLCASSVRTGGSGEQYFGPGTRLTVT.

The chain recombines TRBV28 with TRBJ2-5; 10 bases fit TRBD2. Looked up from germline, CDR1 is MDHEN and CDR2 is SYDVKM. The ends lost 6 bases at V and 1 base at J; junction bases unmatched: 5. The CDR3 contains 15 residues. DNA for the CDR3: TGTGCCAGCAGGGATCTAGCGGGGGCCCAAGAGACCCAGTACTTC. Residues: CASRDLAGAQETQYF.

The rearrangement uses TRBV19 and TRBJ2-1; D call uncertain. Looked up from germline, CDR1 is LNHDA and CDR2 is SQIVND (reference sequence). The V end lost 5 bases, the J end lost 0 bases, and 5 bases lay between the germline ends. The CDR3 runs to 13 residues. As DNA, the CDR3 is TGTGCCAGTAGTCCCAGCTCCTACAATGAGCAGTTCTTC. Protein product: CASSPSSYNEQFF. Drawing the rest from reference TRBV19 and TRBJ2-1, the complete variable domain is DGGITQSPKYLFRKEGQNVTLSCEQNLNHDAMYWYRQDPGQGLRLIYYSQIVNDFQKGDIAEGYSVSREKKESFPLTVTSAQKNPTAFYLCASSPSSYNEQFFGPGTRLTVL.

The table lists this clone with a count of one. V gene TRBV6-1 combines with J gene TRBJ2-3; 9 nucleotides line up with TRBD1. The V gene end was trimmed by 6 bases and the J gene end by 5 bases; junction bases not matched to a gene: 3. CDR1 is MNHNS and CDR2 is SASEGT in the germline V gene. CDR3 size: 13 residues. CDR3 in amino acids: CASRTGGEDTQYF. The CDR3 DNA follows: TGTGCCAGCAGGACAGGGGGAGAAGATACGCAGTATTTT.

In this sample, this clone turned up a few times. The chain employs TRBV18 and TRBJ1-4; weak D call: TRBD1 (6 bases). The germline V gene encodes CDR1 KGHSH and CDR2 LQKENI. This CDR3 comprises 15 residues. The V and J ends lost 1 base and 4 bases respectively, with 10 bases between them. The CDR3 region is CASSPRTVNNEKLFF. CDR3 DNA sequence: TGTGCCAGCTCACCACGGACAGTTAATAATGAAAAACTGTTTTTT.